The 28 T cell receptor beta chains given below trace back to one sample, sequenced in a study of T cells expressing NK-cell markers. TCRdb reprocessed the 5' RACE reads and keeps a single row for each CDR3 protein, giving no DNA. The sample has almost 450,000 distinct CDR3 sequences. Sequencing was done on a sample of blood T cells: a sorted CD56 or NKG2C T cell subset, CD4+ or CD8+ T cells, or bulk PBMC T cells (not recorded which). All receptors derive from a woman between 18 and 69 years old in good health.

This chain joins TRBV7-2 and TRBJ2-7; the D call of TRBD1 rests on TCRdb alone, since no DNA is present to check it. The germline V gene encodes CDR1 SGHTA and CDR2 FQGNSA. The CDR3 sequence is 16 residues long. The CDR3 spells CASSSAGTGYGYEQYF.

The chain recombines TRBV11-2 with TRBJ2-1; as DNA is missing, the TRBD1 call by TCRdb cannot be tested. The CDR3 covers 16 residues. Germline values: CDR1 SGHAT, CDR2 FQNNGV. CDR3 amino acids: CASSPLPAQGAGEQFF.

The CDR3 region is CASSLPWGQGNQPQHF. The chain is built from TRBV19 and TRBJ1-5; TCRdb's D call of TRBD1 is untestable without DNA. The CDR3 length is 16 residues. Per germline, CDR1 LNHDA and CDR2 SQIVND (reference sequence). The whole variable domain, remainder taken from reference TRBV19 and TRBJ1-5, is DGGITQSPKYLFRKEGQNVTLSCEQNLNHDAMYWYRQDPGQGLRLIYYSQIVNDFQKGDIAEGYSVSREKKESFPLTVTSAQKNPTAFYLCASSLPWGQGNQPQHFGDGTRLSIL.

This chain links TRBV5-1 with TRBJ1-4. The V gene's germline CDR1 is SGHRS and CDR2 YFSETQ. CDR3 length: 14 amino acids. The CDR3 spells CASSLSSTNEKLFF.

CDR3 in amino acids: CSVTSRDRGRDEQFF. The chain employs TRBV20-1 and TRBJ2-1; absent DNA, TCRdb's TRBD1 call cannot be checked. The CDR3 is made up of 15 amino acids. Per germline, CDR1 DFQATT and CDR2 SNEGSKA (reference sequence).

The J gene is TRBJ1-1, the V gene TRBV18; there is no DNA to check the TCRdb D call of TRBD1. This CDR3 has 13 amino acids. From germline, CDR1 is KGHSH and CDR2 LQKENI. The CDR3 here is CASLDRMNTEAFF. Full variable domain (remainder filled in from reference TRBV18 and TRBJ1-1): NAGVMQNPRHLVRRRGQEARLRCSPMKGHSHVYWYRQLPEEGLKFMVYLQKENIIDESGMPKERFSAEFPKEGPSILRIQQVVRGDSAAYFCASLDRMNTEAFFGQGTRLTVV.

This sequence joins TRBV24-1 and TRBJ2-1; TCRdb's D gene call, TRBD2, goes unchecked for lack of DNA. The germline V gene has CDR1 KGHDR and CDR2 SFDVKD. The CDR3 runs to 15 residues. The CDR3 is CATSGPPGSSGEQFF.

This chain connects TRBV7-6 to TRBJ1-5; TCRdb proposes TRBD1, but this gene call is untestable without DNA. The CDR3 spans 15 residues. Germline values: CDR1 SGHVS, CDR2 FNYEAQ. The CDR3 here is CASSLFSGANQPQHF.

V is TRBV7-3 and J is TRBJ2-5; TCRdb's D gene call, TRBD1, goes unchecked for lack of DNA. The CDR3 covers 14 residues. Per the germline V gene, CDR1 is SGHTA and CDR2 is FQGTGA. The CDR3 sequence: CASSPGTGDETQYF.

V gene TRBV6-2 or TRBV6-3 combines with J gene TRBJ2-3; TCRdb's D gene call, TRBD1, goes unchecked for lack of DNA. This CDR3 comprises 16 residues. Germline V lookup: CDR1 MNHEY, CDR2 SVGEGT. The CDR3 sequence is CASTSPGQLSTDTQYF.

The rearrangement links TRBV7-2 to TRBJ2-2; the TCRdb call, TRBD2, lacks DNA for checking. Germline assignment: CDR1 SGHTA and CDR2 FQGNSA. The length of the CDR3 is 14 residues. CDR3 sequence reads: CASSLGDIDGELFF.

The CDR3 here is CASSKFLAGVFPDTQYF. V is TRBV6-2 or TRBV6-3 and J is TRBJ2-3; without DNA, the TCRdb call of TRBD2 cannot be checked. The CDR3 is 17 amino acids. CDR1 and CDR2 from the germline V gene are MNHEY and SVGEGT.

The chain links TRBV12-3 or TRBV12-4 to TRBJ1-1; no DNA is available, so the TRBD1 call from TCRdb remains unchecked. There are 16 residues in the CDR3. This CDR3 is CASSFPQGDATPGAFF.

This chain connects TRBV24-1 to TRBJ2-3; the TRBD2 assignment by TCRdb is unverifiable without DNA. CDR3 length: 14 amino acids. The V gene's germline CDR1 is KGHDR and CDR2 SFDVKD. The CDR3 is CATSDPLVADTQYF.

The gene calls are TRBV6-2 or TRBV6-3 and TRBJ2-1; the TCRdb call, TRBD2, lacks DNA for checking. The CDR3 covers 18 residues. Germline V lookup: CDR1 MNHEY, CDR2 SVGEGT. The CDR3 loop is CASSSTLTSGGALNEQFF.

The CDR3 here is CASAPGGTEAFF. The chain joins TRBV7-2 to TRBJ1-1; TCRdb indicates TRBD1, and absent DNA this call remains unverified. The CDR3 is 12 residues long. CDR1 SGHTA and CDR2 FQGNSA come from the germline V gene.

The chain joins TRBV20-1 to TRBJ2-1. The germline gives CDR1 DFQATT, CDR2 SNEGSKA (reference sequence). The CDR3 runs 12 residues. CDR3: CSALGAYNEQFF.

The chain has TRBV7-3 and TRBJ2-1; the TRBD1 assignment by TCRdb is unverifiable without DNA. The CDR3 covers 15 residues. Per germline, CDR1 SGHTA and CDR2 FQGTGA. The CDR3 loop is CASSPGQLRYNEQFF.

The chain has TRBV20-1 and TRBJ1-2. Per germline, CDR1 DFQATT and CDR2 SNEGSKA (reference sequence). CDR3 length: 11 amino acids. CDR3 region: CSASREDGYTF.

This chain joins TRBV4-3 and TRBJ1-3; the TCRdb D gene call, TRBD1, has no DNA to confirm it. Germline V gene sequence: CDR1 LGHNA, CDR2 YSLEER. The CDR3 contains 20 residues. The CDR3 is CASSQDISEVGQRSGNTIYF.

The chain employs TRBV12-3 or TRBV12-4 and TRBJ2-3; the TRBD2 assignment by TCRdb is unverifiable without DNA. CDR3 length: 17 residues. This CDR3 is CASSLRVVAESTDTQYF.

V usage is TRBV5-1 and J usage is TRBJ2-3; the TCRdb call, TRBD2, lacks DNA for checking. The CDR3 loop spans 18 amino acids. The germline gives CDR1 SGHRS, CDR2 YFSETQ. CDR3: CASSLLTSGRPSTDTQYF.

This chain connects TRBV9 to TRBJ1-1. Germline V gene lookup returns CDR1 SGDLS and CDR2 YYNGEE. The CDR3 is 12 residues long. The CDR3 sequence: CASSVVGSEAFF.

V is TRBV3-1 and J is TRBJ2-4; there is no DNA to check the TCRdb D call of TRBD2. This CDR3 is built from 18 residues. The germline V gene has CDR1 LGHDT and CDR2 YNNKEL (reference sequence). CDR3 residues: CASSQGGRGAIFKNIQYF.

CDR3: CASRSDRGNKQPQHF. The chain has TRBV6-2 or TRBV6-3 and TRBJ1-5; checking the TCRdb D call of TRBD1 is not possible without DNA. Germline V lookup: CDR1 MNHEY, CDR2 SVGEGT. The CDR3 sequence is 15 residues long.

This chain links TRBV12-3 or TRBV12-4 with TRBJ2-5. The CDR3 loop spans 12 amino acids. The CDR3 loop reads CASRSMDGTQYF.

V gene TRBV5-1 combines with J gene TRBJ2-3; TCRdb's D gene call, TRBD2, goes unchecked for lack of DNA. Germline lookup yields CDR1 SGHRS and CDR2 YFSETQ. CDR3 length equals 13 residues. CDR3 amino acids: CASSNWGADTQYF.

V usage is TRBV20-1 and J usage is TRBJ1-5; TCRdb outputs TRBD1, but without DNA this stays unchecked. CDR1 DFQATT and CDR2 SNEGSKA come from the germline V gene (reference sequence). The CDR3 has 15 residues. The CDR3 loop is CSANRGTGDSQPQHF.